A selection of T cell receptor beta chains follows, all from one sample in a study of cytomegalovirus exposure and HLA in healthy donors. The protocol was immunoSEQ multiplex PCR, while the TCRdb copy is restricted to in-frame clones and leaves out a portion. Of fewer than 75,000 clones in the sample, about 93% are singletons; the top ten hold approximately 2.1%. The specimen was PBMCs. The receptors shown here come from a woman younger than 35 in good health and CMV-seropositive. The CDR3 runs from the conserved cysteine through the conserved F or W. A D gene is named only where the DNA matches it firmly. Size is stated for part of the rows, as once, few or many counts, or as a class when the clone is expanded.

CDR3,DNA,V,D,J,size
CAWSGGVREQYF,TGTGCCTGGAGTGGGGGAGTCCGCGAGCAGTACTTC,TRBV30,.,TRBJ2-7,.
CASSLARGGRQETQYF,TGTGCCAGCAGCTTAGCTCGCGGGGGCCGACAAGAGACCCAGTACTTC,TRBV7-8,.,TRBJ2-5,once
CASSPSAGEQYF,TGTGCCAGCTCACCCTCCGCGGGCGAGCAGTACTTC,TRBV18,.,TRBJ2-7,.
CASSRDRHGYTF,TGTGCCAGCAGCCGGGACAGACATGGCTACACCTTC,TRBV9,TRBD1,TRBJ1-2,.
CASSLVGEGEKLFF,TGTGCCAGCAGCTTAGTAGGGGAAGGTGAAAAACTGTTTTTT,TRBV13,.,TRBJ1-4,.
CASSSTSGGLYNEQFF,TGCGCCAGCAGCTCCACTAGCGGGGGCCTCTACAATGAGCAGTTCTTC,TRBV5-1,TRBD2,TRBJ2-1,.
CASSLGWTGLYEQYF,TGTGCCAGCAGCTTAGGCTGGACAGGGCTCTACGAGCAGTACTTC,TRBV7-2,TRBD1,TRBJ2-7,.
CASSLGGRGLEQYF,TGTGCCAGTAGTCTGGGAGGGAGAGGTCTCGAGCAGTACTTC,TRBV19,TRBD2,TRBJ2-7,.
CASSSTPAAPNTGELFF,TGTGCCAGCAGCTCCACCCCAGCGGCCCCGAACACCGGGGAGCTGTTTTTT,TRBV11-2,.,TRBJ2-2,once
CASSPLAGGLETQYF,TGTGCCAGCAGTCCCCTAGCGGGGGGGCTCGAGACCCAGTACTTC,TRBV5-6,TRBD2,TRBJ2-5,.
CAWRAGSNQPQHF,TGTGCCTGGAGGGCGGGATCCAATCAGCCCCAGCATTTT,TRBV30,.,TRBJ1-5,.
CASSASSKPRGNTIYF,TGTGCCAGCAGCGCCTCGTCAAAACCGAGGGGAAACACCATATATTTT,TRBV9,.,TRBJ1-3,once
CASSILAGEHNEQFF,TGTGCCAGTAGTATACTAGCGGGGGAACACAATGAGCAGTTCTTC,TRBV19,TRBD2,TRBJ2-1,.
CASSLPQGEQYF,TGTGCCAGCAGCTTGCCTCAGGGGGAGCAGTACTTC,TRBV5-6,.,TRBJ2-7,.
CAWNTGNTEAFF,TGTGCCTGGAACACAGGGAACACTGAAGCTTTCTTT,TRBV30,.,TRBJ1-1,.
CASSLASLNTEAFF,TGCGCCAGCAGCTTGGCCAGTTTGAACACTGAAGCTTTCTTT,TRBV5-1,.,TRBJ1-1,.
CASGEEGRYEQFF,TGCGCCAGCGGCGAGGAGGGCCGGTATGAGCAGTTCTTC,TRBV5-1,.,TRBJ2-1,.
CASRIGTGLGRASNQPQHF,TGTGCCAGCAGAATTGGGACAGGGCTTGGTAGGGCTAGCAATCAGCCCCAGCATTTT,TRBV5-8,TRBD1,TRBJ1-5,once
CASTLWQGNEQFF,TGTGCCAGCACCTTGTGGCAGGGGAATGAGCAGTTCTTC,TRBV28,.,TRBJ2-1,.
CASSFSGGQNTEAFF,TGTGCCAGCAGCTTCTCGGGCGGACAGAACACTGAAGCTTTCTTT,TRBV9,.,TRBJ1-1,.
CASSPQTGSYGYTF,TGTGCCAGCAGCCCCCAGACAGGGAGCTATGGCTACACCTTC,TRBV7-2,TRBD1,TRBJ1-2,.
CASSLRGGPNEQFF,TGCGCCAGCAGCCTGCGGGGGGGGCCAAATGAGCAGTTCTTC,TRBV5-1,TRBD2,TRBJ2-1,.
CASSLRGSNEKLFF,TGTGCCAGCAGCCTCAGGGGCTCGAATGAAAAACTGTTTTTT,TRBV7-9,.,TRBJ1-4,.
CASSLTAQNTEAFF,TGTGCCAGCAGCCTGACAGCTCAGAACACTGAAGCTTTCTTT,TRBV11-2,.,TRBJ1-1,.
CASSAPYSGGNAYNEQFF,TGTGCCAGCAGCGCTCCCTATAGCGGGGGGAACGCCTACAATGAGCAGTTCTTC,TRBV9,TRBD2,TRBJ2-1,.
CASSDTNKRGGPANTGELFF,TGTGCCAGCAGCGACACAAATAAACGGGGGGGCCCCGCGAACACCGGGGAGCTGTTTTTT,TRBV2,TRBD2,TRBJ2-2,.
CASSLEWGGNFEQYF,TGTGCCAGCAGCTTAGAGTGGGGGGGTAATTTCGAGCAGTACTTC,TRBV7-2,TRBD2,TRBJ2-7,.
CATTPPGQGIYGYTF,TGTGCCACCACACCACCGGGACAGGGGATCTATGGCTACACCTTC,TRBV5-4,TRBD1,TRBJ1-2,.
CASSVTSNNEQFF,TGTGCCAGCAGTGTTACTAGCAACAATGAGCAGTTCTTC,TRBV6-4,.,TRBJ2-1,few
CASSQPRRGAGGYTF,TGCGCCAGCAGCCAACCACGGCGGGGGGCAGGGGGCTACACCTTC,TRBV4-1,.,TRBJ1-2,.
CASSLYTGDSLHF,TGTGCCAGTAGTCTTTACACAGGGGACTCCCTCCACTTT,TRBV19,TRBD1,TRBJ1-6,.
CASSRDRFYEQYF,TGTGCCAGCAGTAGAGACAGGTTCTACGAGCAGTACTTC,TRBV7-9,.,TRBJ2-7,.
CASSAVEETQYF,TGTGCCAGTAGTGCAGTGGAAGAGACCCAGTACTTC,TRBV19,.,TRBJ2-5,.
CASRKGLAGGSSYNEQFF,TGCGCCAGCAGAAAGGGACTAGCGGGGGGAAGCTCCTACAATGAGCAGTTCTTC,TRBV5-1,TRBD2,TRBJ2-1,.
CASSIGEGAAFF,TGTGCCAGTAGTATAGGCGAAGGGGCAGCTTTCTTT,TRBV19,.,TRBJ1-1,.